The 21 T cell receptor beta chains given below trace back to one sample, sequenced in a study of cytomegalovirus exposure and HLA in healthy donors. The PCR made use of 60 Vbeta and 13 Jbeta primers. This table comes from immunoSEQ multiplex PCR, and its TCRdb copy is limited to in-frame clones, with some not included. Here the sample spans about 170,000 clones, under 80% being singletons. Sequences were obtained from PBMCs. The source is a female donor in good health and CMV-seronegative.

This rearrangement joins TRBV2 to TRBJ1-2; no definite D call. V was pared by 5 bases and J by 3 bases, with 4 bases between. The germline gives CDR1 SNHLY, CDR2 FYNNEI. The CDR3 is 11 amino acids. This chain's CDR3 is CASSPYYGYTF. The CDR3 DNA reads as TGTGCCAGCAGTCCGTACTATGGCTACACCTTC.

The V gene is TRBV7-9, the J gene TRBJ2-7; 12 bases match TRBD2. This CDR3 has 16 amino acids. Germline V gives CDR1 SEHNR, CDR2 FQNEAQ (reference sequence). V was pared by 0 bases and J by 2 bases, with 2 bases of the junction left unmatched. The DNA for the CDR3 is TGTGCCAGCAGCTTAGCCTCTAGCGGGGGGGCCTACGAGCAGTACTTC. Translated: CASSLASSGGAYEQYF.

This clone has a handful of counts. J is TRBJ2-3 and V is TRBV5-3; 10 nucleotides align to TRBD2. TRBV5-3 carries the ORF label, with uncertain function. There are 21 residues in the CDR3. J lost 3 bases, V lost 0 bases, and 19 bases had no gene match. The CDR3: CARSLEEGLAGAPNETDTQYF. Here the CDR3 DNA reads TGTGCCAGAAGCTTGGAAGAGGGTCTAGCGGGGGCCCCAAACGAGACAGATACGCAGTATTTT.

V is TRBV7-9 and J is TRBJ2-5; 10 bases match TRBD2. This CDR3 comprises 14 residues. With 11 bases clipped from V and 4 bases from J, the junction kept 10 bases outside the gene matches. Germline-derived CDR1 and CDR2 are SEHNR and FQNEAQ (reference sequence). The CDR3 region is CAGSASGSSETQYF. The CDR3 bases are TGTGCCGGGTCTGCTAGCGGGAGTTCAGAGACCCAGTACTTC. Full variable domain (missing parts from reference TRBV7-9 and TRBJ2-5): DTGVSQNPRHKITKRGQNVTFRCDPISEHNRLYWYRQTLGQGPEFLTYFQNEAQLEKSRLLSDRFSAERPKGSFSTLEIQRTEQGDSAMYLCAGSASGSSETQYFGPGTRLLVL.

V and J are TRBV7-8 and TRBJ2-7, with 7 bases matching TRBD1. The CDR3 has 15 amino acids. Trimming at V came to 6 bases and at J to 2 bases, leaving 10 bases not matched to a gene. The germline V gene has CDR1 SGHVS and CDR2 FQNEAQ. This chain's CDR3 is CASRSHPQGTYEQYF. In DNA form, the CDR3 reads TGTGCCAGCAGATCTCATCCACAGGGGACCTACGAGCAGTACTTC.

The chain is built from TRBV21-1 and TRBJ2-7; the D call of TRBD1 is as the table states it, not checked on the DNA. TRBV21-1 counts as a pseudogene. The CDR3 totals 13 residues. CDR3 in amino acids: CARPGTDSYEQYF. In nucleotides, the CDR3 is TGTGCCAGACCCGGGACAGACTCCTACGAGCAGTACTTC.

The chain links TRBV6-5 to TRBJ1-2; perhaps TRBD1 as D (6 bases). V was shortened by 5 bases and J by 7 bases, with 20 bases between the two germline ends. The CDR3 is 15 residues long. Germline-derived CDR1 and CDR2 are MNHEY and SVGAGI. The DNA for the CDR3 is TGTGCCAGCAGTATGGACAGCTCTTCTCCTGTTGGCTACACCTTC. Its protein product is CASSMDSSSPVGYTF.

Note on this clone: One junction end does not reproduce the germline sequence, and a read error may be involved. The chain uses TRBV7-8 and TRBJ2-7; a possible D gene is TRBD1 (5 bases). The CDR3 runs to 12 residues. The germline gives CDR1 SGHVS, CDR2 FQNEAQ. This CDR3 is CASSVAGAEQYF. The DNA for the CDR3 is TGTGCCAGCAGCGTAGCTGGGGCCGAGCAGTACTTC.

The rearrangement uses TRBV9 and TRBJ2-5, with D possibly TRBD2 on 6 matching bases. Germline CDR1 reads SGDLS; CDR2 reads YYNGEE. V lost 0 bases and J lost 4, with 16 bases in between. This CDR3 spans 16 amino acids. CDR3 residues: CASSVAPPQAGETQYF. The CDR3 nucleotides read TGTGCCAGCAGCGTAGCACCTCCCCAAGCGGGAGAGACCCAGTACTTC.

This clone was picked up a small number of times. This chain connects TRBV1 to TRBJ2-2; the table's D call of TRBD1 was not tested on the DNA. TRBV1 is a documented pseudogene. The CDR3 is 16 residues long. In nucleotides, the CDR3 is TGCACCAGCAGCCAGGTAGACAGGGGGGATACCGGGGAGCTGTTTTTT. Amino acid sequence: CTSSQVDRGDTGELFF.

The J gene is TRBJ1-1, the V gene TRBV6-5, with 7 bases fitting TRBD1. CDR3 length: 14 residues. Germline V gene data show CDR1 as MNHEY and CDR2 as SVGAGI. V shed 2 bases, J shed 7 bases, and the junction held 7 bases outside the gene matches. The CDR3 reads CASSYSRQGGEAFF. Here the CDR3 DNA reads TGTGCCAGCAGTTACAGCAGACAGGGAGGTGAAGCTTTCTTT.

This sequence joins TRBV19 and TRBJ2-7; the match to TRBD1 covers 7 bases. This CDR3 comprises 14 residues. The J segment lost 4 bases and the V segment lost 7 bases, leaving 10 bases of the junction unmatched. CDR1 is LNHDA and CDR2 is SQIVND in the germline V gene (reference sequence). This chain's CDR3 is CASISGTAPYEQYF. The CDR3 DNA sequence: TGTGCCAGTATTTCCGGGACAGCTCCTTACGAGCAGTACTTC.

About this clone itself: Different DNA sequences within this sample yield the same CDR3. This chain connects TRBV4-3 to TRBJ2-7, with D possibly matching TRBD1 (6 bases). The CDR3 runs 14 residues. CDR1 is LGHNA and CDR2 is YSLEER in the germline V gene. V lost 0 bases to trimming and J lost 3 bases, with 9 bases between them. CDR3 residues: CASSQDTGSYEQYF. The CDR3, as DNA: TGCGCCAGCAGCCAAGATACAGGGAGCTACGAGCAGTACTTC.

V usage is TRBV5-1 and J usage is TRBJ1-1; D is uncertain. Between the trimmed V and J ends, which lost 4 bases and 1 base, there was a span of 17 bases. CDR3 length equals 16 residues. Germline CDR1 is SGHRS and CDR2 is YFSETQ. The CDR3 DNA is TGCGCCAGCAGCCGCCGGGTTGGGCGGGAGAACACTGAAGCTTTCTTT. It yields the protein CASSRRVGRENTEAFF. The full variable domain, completed using reference TRBV5-1 and TRBJ1-1, is KAGVTQTPRYLIKTRGQQVTLSCSPISGHRSVSWYQQTPGQGLQFLFEYFSETQRNKGNFPGRFSGRQFSNSRSEMNVSTLELGDSALYLCASSRRVGRENTEAFFGQGTRLTVV.

V and J are TRBV21-1 and TRBJ2-7; TRBD2, the table's D call, lacks a check against the DNA. TRBV21-1 is designated a pseudogene. There are 16 residues in the CDR3. CDR3 in amino acids: CASSPAGKDSDYEQYF. CDR3 nucleotide sequence: TGTGCCAGCAGCCCCGCGGGGAAGGACTCGGACTACGAGCAGTACTTC.

This clone was detected a few times. The rearrangement links TRBV11-2 to TRBJ2-4; 7 bases are shared with TRBD1. The CDR3 has 15 amino acids. V dropped 7 bases and J dropped 3; count of bases not matched to a gene: 9. Germline values: CDR1 SGHAT, CDR2 FQNNGV. The CDR3 nucleotides are TGTGCCAGCAACCGACAGGGATATGGCAAAAACATTCAGTACTTC. Its protein is CASNRQGYGKNIQYF.

This clone was detected a few times. This rearrangement joins TRBV2 to TRBJ1-2, with TRBD1 matching 7 bases. This CDR3 spans 18 amino acids. Looked up from germline, CDR1 is SNHLY and CDR2 is FYNNEI. The J segment lost 1 base and the V segment lost 5 bases, leaving 16 bases of the junction unmatched. CDR3 protein: CASSKFRDRLGINYGYTF. DNA of the CDR3: TGTGCCAGCAGTAAATTCCGGGACAGATTGGGGATTAACTATGGCTACACCTTC.

This chain uses TRBV28 with TRBJ1-2, with a weak D call TRBD1 (6 bases). Between the trimmed V and J ends, which lost 8 bases and 0 bases, there was a span of 19 bases. CDR3 length: 16 residues. Germline CDR1 is MDHEN and CDR2 is SYDVKM. For the CDR3, the DNA is TGTGCCAGCGCCGATATGTGGACAGTTTCTAACTATGGCTACACCTTC. Encoded protein: CASADMWTVSNYGYTF.

The chain recombines TRBV7-8 with TRBJ1-2, with D possibly TRBD1 on 6 matching bases. Germline V CDR1 and CDR2: SGHVS, FQNEAQ. V was cut by 5 bases and J by 5 bases, with 21 bases left in between. The length of the CDR3 is 16 residues. CDR3 sequence reads: CASSLWGQDSFYGYTF. The CDR3 bases are TGTGCCAGCAGCCTATGGGGGCAGGACTCCTTTTATGGCTACACCTTC. Full variable domain (remainder filled in from reference TRBV7-8 and TRBJ1-2): GAGVSQSPRYKVAKRGQDVALRCDPISGHVSLFWYQQALGQGPEFLTYFQNEAQLDKSGLPSDRFFAERPEGSVSTLKIQRTQQEDSAVYLCASSLWGQDSFYGYTFGSGTRLTVV.

This chain uses TRBV18 with TRBJ2-3; 7 nucleotides agree with TRBD2. The CDR3 runs 16 residues. Germline CDR1 reads KGHSH; CDR2 reads LQKENI. V lost 4 bases to trimming and J lost 0 bases; unmatched junction nucleotides: 7. The CDR3, as DNA: TGTGCCAGCTCACTCCACGCGGGAGAGAGCACAGATACGCAGTATTTT. Translated: CASSLHAGESTDTQYF.

This clone was detected only a few times. V usage is TRBV19 and J usage is TRBJ2-2, with TRBD1 identical over 10 bases. The V and J ends lost 6 bases and 4 bases, in that order; junction bases with no gene match: 5. Germline loops: CDR1 LNHDA, CDR2 SQIVND (reference sequence). The length of the CDR3 is 15 residues. The CDR3 is CASSLDRGVTGELFF. For the CDR3, the DNA is TGTGCCAGTAGCCTGGACAGGGGGGTCACCGGGGAGCTGTTTTTT.